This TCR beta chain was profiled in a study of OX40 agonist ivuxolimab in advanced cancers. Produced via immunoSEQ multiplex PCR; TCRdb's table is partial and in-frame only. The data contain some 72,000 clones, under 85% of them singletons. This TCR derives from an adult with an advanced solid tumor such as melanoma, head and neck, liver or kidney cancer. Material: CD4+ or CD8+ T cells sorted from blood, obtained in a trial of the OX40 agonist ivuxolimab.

Here the CDR3 reads CAWGPFGGAYSNQPQHF. The CDR3 DNA follows: TGTGCCTGGGGTCCTTTTGGCGGAGCCTATAGCAATCAGCCCCAGCATTTT. This chain uses TRBV30 with TRBJ1-5, with D hard to call. Germline CDR1 is GTSNPN and CDR2 is SVGIG (reference sequence). This CDR3 spans 17 amino acids. Trimming removed 5 bases from V and 0 bases from J, with 20 bases in between.